This entry describes one T cell receptor beta chain. TCRdb keeps only in-frame clones here, not all; method: immunoSEQ multiplex PCR. The top ten hold 0.37% of the sample, which has 2,500,000 or so clones, about nine tenths seen once. This sample stems from a study of shared clonotypes between healthy human individuals. Trimming removed 3 bases at V and 0 bases at J, with 4 bases between. This CDR3 has 12 amino acids. Looked up from germline, CDR1 is SGHDT and CDR2 is YYEEEE. The chain carries TRBV5-6 and TRBJ2-7; D is uncertain. The sample consisted of naive CD4+ T cells from PBMCs. Documented subset: CD45RA+ positively selected. The source is a man between 18 and 29 years old in good health. Some clones in this sample may be carry-over from other donors' samples. CDR3: CASSSSSYEQYF. CDR3 in DNA: TGTGCCAGCAGCTCGAGCTCCTACGAGCAGTACTTC.